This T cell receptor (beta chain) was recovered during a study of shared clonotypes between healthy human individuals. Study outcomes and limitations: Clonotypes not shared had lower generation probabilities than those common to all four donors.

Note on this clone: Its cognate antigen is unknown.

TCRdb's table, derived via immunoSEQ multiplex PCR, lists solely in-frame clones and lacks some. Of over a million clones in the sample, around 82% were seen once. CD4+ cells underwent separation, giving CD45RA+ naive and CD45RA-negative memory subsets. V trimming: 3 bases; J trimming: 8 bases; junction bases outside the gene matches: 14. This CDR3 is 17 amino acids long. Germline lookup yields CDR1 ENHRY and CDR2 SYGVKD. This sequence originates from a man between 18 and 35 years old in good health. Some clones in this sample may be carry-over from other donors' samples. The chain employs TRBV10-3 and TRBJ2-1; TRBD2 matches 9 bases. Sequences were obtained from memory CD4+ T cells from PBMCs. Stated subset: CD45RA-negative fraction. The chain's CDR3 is CAISDEPSGTPLYEQFF. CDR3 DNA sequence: TGTGCCATCAGTGACGAGCCTAGCGGGACACCCCTGTATGAGCAGTTCTTC.